Listed below are T cell receptor beta chains from one sample, sequenced in a study of beta chain features in type 1 diabetes. Data came from immunoSEQ multiplex PCR; TCRdb stores just in-frame clones and leaves some out. The top ten hold about 0.025% of the sample, which has about 900,000 clones, 15% to 20% seen once. Sequencing used naive CD4+ T cells from blood. These receptors came from a woman younger than 30 in good health. CDR3s include the opening cysteine and the closing phenylalanine or tryptophan. D genes are given only for firm matches. For some rows the clone size is stated as once, few or many, or as a class when expanded; others skip it.

CASSKSGRSYEQYF	TGTGCCAGCAGTAAGTCGGGCCGTTCCTACGAGCAGTACTTC	14	NA	NA	TRBV2	TRBJ2-7
CASSQGPGLGYNEQFF	TGCGCCAGCAGCCAAGGCCCGGGACTAGGATACAATGAGCAGTTCTTC	16	few	TRBD2	TRBV4-3	TRBJ2-1
CASSPPGLAGQETQYF	TGTGCCAGCTCACCACCAGGCCTAGCGGGACAAGAGACCCAGTACTTC	16	few	TRBD2	TRBV18	TRBJ2-5
CASSLRTAYNEQFF	TGTGCCAGCAGCCTGAGGACAGCCTACAATGAGCAGTTCTTC	14	few	NA	TRBV7-8	TRBJ2-1
CASSLDGTSRDTQYF	TGTGCCAGCAGCTTAGACGGGACTAGCCGCGACACGCAGTATTTT	15	NA	TRBD2	TRBV7-3	TRBJ2-3
CASRRDRGASYTDTQYF	TGTGCCAGCAGGCGGGACAGGGGCGCATCATACACAGATACGCAGTATTTT	17	NA	TRBD1	TRBV7-9	TRBJ2-3
CASSPHRDSSDEQFF	TGTGCCAGCTCACCACATCGTGACTCCTCAGATGAGCAGTTCTTC	15	NA	NA	TRBV18	TRBJ2-1
CASSVSRGSYNEQFF	TGTGCCAGCAGCGTTAGCAGGGGCTCCTACAATGAGCAGTTCTTC	15	NA	NA	TRBV9	TRBJ2-1
CASSQDGVSYNEQFF	TGTGCCAGCAGCCAAGATGGGGTTTCCTACAATGAGCAGTTCTTC	15	NA	NA	TRBV4-2	TRBJ2-1
CASSRGGIGNQPQHF	TGTGCCAGCAGTCGGGGGGGAATAGGCAATCAGCCCCAGCATTTT	15	NA	NA	TRBV28	TRBJ1-5
CASSIDRDTGELFF	TGTGCCAGTAGTATAGACAGGGATACCGGGGAGCTGTTTTTT	14	few	NA	TRBV19	TRBJ2-2
CASSYPQGAYEQYF	TGTGCCAGCAGTTACCCCCAGGGAGCCTACGAGCAGTACTTC	14	few	NA	TRBV6-6	TRBJ2-7
CATSSGLAVSSYNEQFF	TGTGCCACCAGCAGTGGTCTAGCGGTCTCGTCCTACAATGAGCAGTTCTTC	17	few	TRBD2	TRBV15	TRBJ2-1
CASRRRRLAGDKNEQFF	TGTGCCAGCAGAAGAAGAAGGCTAGCGGGAGATAAAAATGAGCAGTTCTTC	17	many	TRBD2	TRBV28	TRBJ2-1
CASSRRGTSGYNEQFF	TGCGCCAGCAGCAGAAGAGGGACTAGCGGCTACAATGAGCAGTTCTTC	16	few	TRBD2	TRBV4-1	TRBJ2-1
CASSWAQGGSGTQYF	TGTGCCAGCAGCTGGGCGCAGGGGGGGTCCGGGACCCAGTACTTC	15	few	NA	TRBV6-5	TRBJ2-5
CASSLGSSGGRRTQYF	TGTGCCAGCAGCTTGGGGTCTAGCGGGGGCCGGCGGACCCAGTACTTC	16	NA	TRBD2	TRBV5-4	TRBJ2-5
CASSMMAGATYNEQFF	TGTGCCAGTAGTATGATGGCGGGCGCAACCTACAATGAGCAGTTCTTC	16	few	NA	TRBV19	TRBJ2-1
CASEVGGTGEPQYF	TGTGCCAGCGAGGTGGGCGGGACAGGGGAGCCCCAGTACTTC	14	NA	TRBD1	TRBV6-5	TRBJ2-5
CASSVDLTTSQIYNEQFF	TGTGCCAGCAGCGTAGACCTTACGACTAGCCAAATATACAATGAGCAGTTCTTC	18	few	TRBD2	TRBV9	TRBJ2-1
CASSRTGKTNEKLFF	TGTGCCAGCAGTAGGACAGGGAAAACTAATGAAAAACTGTTTTTT	15	once	TRBD1	TRBV6-1	TRBJ1-4
CASRDRQETQYF	TGTGCCAGCAGGGACCGGCAAGAGACCCAGTACTTC	12	few	NA	TRBV6-5	TRBJ2-5
CASSLMVQGTDEQYF	TGTGCCAGCAGCTTAATGGTTCAGGGGACGGACGAGCAGTACTTC	15	few	NA	TRBV7-2	TRBJ2-7
CASSLYQGGAEAFF	TGCGCCAGCAGCTTGTACCAGGGCGGCGCTGAAGCTTTCTTT	14	few	NA	TRBV5-1	TRBJ1-1
CASSPLKQGLDNEQFF	TGTGCCAGCAGCCCGCTCAAACAGGGTCTAGACAATGAGCAGTTCTTC	16	few	NA	TRBV7-9	TRBJ2-1
CASSPGGTNEQFF	TGTGCCAGCTCACCTGGCGGTACTAATGAGCAGTTCTTC	13	few	NA	TRBV18	TRBJ2-1
CASRPWGRVYNEQFF	TGTGCCAGCAGGCCCTGGGGGAGGGTCTACAATGAGCAGTTCTTC	15	NA	TRBD2	TRBV2	TRBJ2-1
CATTGQGTSGGITYEQYF	TGTGCCACCACAGGACAGGGGACTAGCGGCGGCATAACCTACGAGCAGTACTTC	18	few	TRBD2	TRBV7-8	TRBJ2-7
CASSSRTQGEAYF	TGTGCCAGCAGCTCCCGGACGCAGGGGGAGGCGTACTTC	13	NA	NA	TRBV7-9	TRBJ2-7
CASSLGQDNEQFF	TGTGCCAGCAGCCTGGGACAAGACAATGAGCAGTTCTTC	13	many	NA	TRBV14	TRBJ2-1
CASRRGIQETQYF	TGTGCCTCGCGGAGGGGCATCCAAGAGACCCAGTACTTC	13	few	NA	TRBV11-2	TRBJ2-5
CASTNGGLFPLTQYF	TGTGCCAGCACCAACGGAGGACTCTTTCCTTTGACCCAGTACTTC	15	NA	NA	TRBV5-4	TRBJ2-5
CASRLQGIATEAFF	TGTGCCAGCAGGCTACAGGGCATCGCCACTGAAGCTTTCTTT	14	NA	NA	TRBV27	TRBJ1-1
CASSPRQQETQYF	TGTGCCAGCTCACCACGACAGCAAGAGACCCAGTACTTC	13	few	NA	TRBV18	TRBJ2-5
CASRGGLAGGFDEQFF	TGTGCCAGCAGGGGGGGACTAGCGGGAGGGTTTGATGAGCAGTTCTTC	16	few	TRBD2	TRBV25-1	TRBJ2-1
CASMSSGSINEQFF	TGTGCCAGCATGTCTAGCGGGAGTATCAATGAGCAGTTCTTC	14	NA	TRBD2	TRBV6-5	TRBJ2-1
CASSLVGQLYNEQFF	TGTGCCAGCAGCTTAGTTGGCCAGCTCTACAATGAGCAGTTCTTC	15	NA	NA	TRBV7-9	TRBJ2-1
CASSTGGPLAKNIQYF	TGTGCCAGCAGCACAGGGGGGCCCCTAGCCAAAAACATTCAGTACTTC	16	few	TRBD1	TRBV28	TRBJ2-4
CASSQEGRGLYNEQFF	TGTGCCAGCAGCCAAGAGGGCAGGGGGCTCTACAATGAGCAGTTCTTC	16	NA	TRBD1	TRBV4-2	TRBJ2-1
CASSISRGPNYGYTF	TGTGCCAGTAGTATTTCCAGGGGCCCTAACTATGGCTACACCTTC	15	NA	NA	TRBV19	TRBJ1-2
CASSLGIADSTDTQYF	TGTGCCAGCAGCTTAGGGATAGCGGATAGCACAGATACGCAGTATTTT	16	NA	NA	TRBV7-9	TRBJ2-3
CATQNRVGTYEQYF	TGTGCCACTCAGAACAGGGTGGGCACCTACGAGCAGTACTTC	14	few	NA	TRBV6-6	TRBJ2-7
CASRLGEPNTGELFF	TGTGCCAGCAGACTGGGTGAGCCCAACACCGGGGAGCTGTTTTTT	15	NA	NA	TRBV7-9	TRBJ2-2
CASKRGNEKLFF	TGTGCCAGCAAGCGGGGGAATGAAAAACTGTTTTTT	12	NA	NA	TRBV28	TRBJ1-4
CASSQDVVYEQYF	TGTGCCAGCAGCCAAGATGTAGTGTACGAGCAGTACTTC	13	many	NA	TRBV14	TRBJ2-7
CASSNRLKYPGQGAIGEQFF	TGTGCCAGTAGTAACAGATTAAAATATCCGGGACAGGGGGCGATCGGGGAGCAGTTCTTC	20	NA	TRBD1	TRBV19	TRBJ2-1
CASSKGTVRELFF	TGTGCCAGTAGTAAGGGTACAGTCCGGGAGCTGTTTTTT	13	few	NA	TRBV19	TRBJ2-2
CASSSGQGAPNEQFF	TGCGCCAGCAGCTCGGGACAGGGGGCTCCAAATGAGCAGTTCTTC	15	NA	TRBD1	TRBV5-1	TRBJ2-1
CASSVEASGANVLTF	TGTGCCAGCAGTGTTGAGGCCTCTGGGGCCAACGTCCTGACTTTC	15	few	NA	TRBV2	TRBJ2-6
CASSDLPGNYGYTF	TGTGCCAGCAGTGATCTCCCCGGTAACTATGGCTACACCTTC	14	NA	NA	TRBV25-1	TRBJ1-2
CASHLLAGGSTDTQYF	TGTGCCAGCCATTTACTAGCGGGAGGGAGCACAGATACGCAGTATTTT	16	few	NA	TRBV21-1	TRBJ2-3
CASSFPNYGYTF	TGTGCCAGCAGTTTCCCTAACTATGGCTACACCTTC	12	few	NA	TRBV28	TRBJ1-2
CASRALGKLADEQFF	TGTGCCAGCAGGGCTCTCGGAAAACTAGCGGACGAGCAGTTCTTC	15	NA	TRBD2	TRBV2	TRBJ2-1
CASIKGGYNEQFF	TGTGCCAGCATTAAGGGGGGCTACAATGAGCAGTTCTTC	13	NA	NA	TRBV11-2	TRBJ2-1
CASSPRPLAGEPNNEQFF	TGTGCCAGCAGCCCACGCCCGTTAGCGGGAGAGCCTAACAATGAGCAGTTCTTC	18	few	TRBD2	TRBV7-9	TRBJ2-1
CAGSDVYYGYTF	TGTGCCGGCTCGGACGTATACTATGGCTACACCTTC	12	NA	NA	TRBV7-3	TRBJ1-2
CASSLAGGETQYF	TGTGCCAGCAGCTTAGCCGGGGGAGAGACCCAGTACTTC	13	NA	NA	TRBV7-2	TRBJ2-5
CASSQLRGLAYEQYF	TGCGCCAGCAGCCAATTGAGGGGGCTGGCCTACGAGCAGTACTTC	15	NA	TRBD1	TRBV4-1	TRBJ2-7
CASSFAGTRSYNEQFF	TGTGCCAGCAGCTTCGCCGGGACTAGGTCTTACAATGAGCAGTTCTTC	16	NA	TRBD2	TRBV7-3	TRBJ2-1
CASSPAVTSGSYEQYF	TGTGCCAGCTCACCCGCCGTAACTAGCGGGAGTTACGAGCAGTACTTC	16	few	TRBD2	TRBV18	TRBJ2-7